This note documents a single T cell receptor (beta chain) sequence. Here immunoSEQ multiplex PCR was the method, and the copy in TCRdb shows in-frame clones only, minus some. Of fewer than 250,000 clones listed, approximately 73% are singletons. These data originate in a study of blood T cell repertoires in COVID-19. Deletions cut 2 bases from V and 0 bases from J, with 4 bases between. The CDR3 is 14 residues long. The germline CDR1 and CDR2 sequences are SGHNT and YENEEA. The source is a woman in her fifties or sixties with acute COVID-19. The chain joins TRBV11-3 to TRBJ2-2; unclear D gene. Sequencing was done on a sample of PBMCs or T cells enriched from blood (not recorded which). CDR3 DNA sequence: TGTGCCAGCAGCTTACTTCCGAACACCGGGGAGCTGTTTTTT. Its translation: CASSLLPNTGELFF.